The 6 T cell receptor beta chains in this list originate from one sample, sequenced in a study of blood T cell repertoires in COVID-19. Sequencing used immunoSEQ multiplex PCR; TCRdb keeps in-frame clones, though not all of them. The sample consists of about 170,000 clones, roughly 88% of them appearing once. Input material: peripheral blood. These receptors were obtained from an older woman with acute or convalescent COVID-19.

This chain connects TRBV15 to TRBJ1-2, with D perhaps matching TRBD1 (5 bases). The CDR3 length is 12 residues. The V and J ends lost 5 bases and 5 bases respectively, with 9 bases between them. From germline, CDR1 is LNHNV and CDR2 YYDKDF (reference sequence). DNA for the CDR3: TGTGCCACCAGCGATGCAGGGTATGGCTACACCTTC. Translated, it gives CATSDAGYGYTF.

The chain is built from TRBV5-1 and TRBJ2-3; unclear D gene. CDR1 is SGHRS, CDR2 YFSETQ, per germline. V lost 4 bases to trimming and J lost 1 base, with 10 bases between them. CDR3 size: 14 residues. CDR3 in DNA: TGCGCCAGCAGCCTGGACGGAGGCACAGATACGCAGTATTTT. This encodes CASSLDGGTDTQYF.

The chain employs TRBV12-3 or TRBV12-4 and TRBJ2-5; 7 nucleotides agree with TRBD2. V trimming: 5 bases; J trimming: 7 bases; junction bases outside the gene matches: 7. The CDR3 covers 13 residues. The CDR3 spells CASSPQPGGTQYF. Written as DNA, the CDR3 is TGTGCCAGCAGTCCTCAACCGGGGGGGACCCAGTACTTC.

The CDR3 sequence: CASSPPTGRMPEAFF. The CDR3 region has the DNA TGTGCCAGCTCACCACCCACAGGGCGGATGCCTGAAGCTTTCTTT. The gene calls are TRBV18 and TRBJ1-1, with D perhaps TRBD1 (6 bases). With 0 bases removed from V and 6 bases from J, the gap between germline ends came to 14 bases. Germline V CDR1 and CDR2: KGHSH, LQKENI. The CDR3 is 15 amino acids.

This clone came up a few times. The chain combines TRBV19 with TRBJ1-1; no clear D gene. Per the germline V gene, CDR1 is LNHDA and CDR2 is SQIVND (reference sequence). CDR3 size: 14 residues. V lost 1 base to trimming and J lost 3 bases, with 9 bases between them. The CDR3 DNA reads as TGTGCCAGTAGTATAGGGGCAGATTACACTGAAGCTTTCTTT. This codes for CASSIGADYTEAFF.

The chain couples TRBV7-8 to TRBJ2-7; 7 nucleotides agree with TRBD1. Germline trimming cut 5 bases from V and 9 bases from J; bases unmatched to any gene: 7. In germline, CDR1 is SGHVS, CDR2 FQNEAQ. This CDR3 region has 12 residues. CDR3 in amino acids: CASSTDRAGQYF. CDR3 nucleotide sequence: TGTGCCAGCAGCACTGACAGGGCGGGGCAGTACTTC.